The 11 T cell receptor beta chains below all came from one sample that was sequenced in a study of blood T cell repertoires in COVID-19. Generated by immunoSEQ multiplex PCR, the TCRdb table keeps only in-frame clones and is missing some. The table has more than 110,000 clones, 86% seen once. What was sequenced was PBMCs or T cells enriched from blood (not recorded which). These receptor sequences come from a man aged 50 to 59 who had recovered from COVID-19.

V and J are TRBV19 and TRBJ1-2, with TRBD1 identical over 7 bases. Germline V gene data show CDR1 as LNHDA and CDR2 as SQIVND (reference sequence). This CDR3 is built from 15 residues. Trimming took 6 bases from V and 0 from J; bases not matched to a gene: 7. CDR3 nucleotide sequence: TGTGCCAGTAGGGCCCCAGACAGGGCTAACTATGGCTACACCTTC. Residues: CASRAPDRANYGYTF. Supplemented by reference TRBV19 and TRBJ1-2, the full variable domain reads DGGITQSPKYLFRKEGQNVTLSCEQNLNHDAMYWYRQDPGQGLRLIYYSQIVNDFQKGDIAEGYSVSREKKESFPLTVTSAQKNPTAFYLCASRAPDRANYGYTFGSGTRLTVV.

The V call is TRBV5-1, the J call TRBJ2-1; maybe TRBD2 (5 bases). The CDR3 covers 14 residues. With 0 bases removed from V and 6 bases from J, the gap between germline ends came to 10 bases. The V gene's germline CDR1 is SGHRS and CDR2 YFSETQ. The DNA for the CDR3 is TGCGCCAGCAGCTTGGTTTCTAGCAGCAATGAGCAGTTCTTC. It specifies CASSLVSSSNEQFF.

This rearrangement joins TRBV30 to TRBJ1-3; D gene unclear. The V end was cut by 3 bases, the J end by 1 base, with 7 bases between. Germline values: CDR1 GTSNPN, CDR2 SVGIG (reference sequence). The length of the CDR3 is 13 residues. CDR3 residues: CAWSASSGNTIYF. In nucleotides, the CDR3 is TGTGCCTGGAGCGCTAGTTCTGGAAACACCATATATTTT.

V and J are TRBV24-1 and TRBJ1-5; no firm D call. Trimming removed 3 bases from V and 5 bases from J, with 4 bases in between. The germline V gene encodes CDR1 KGHDR and CDR2 SFDVKD. The CDR3 contains 12 residues. The CDR3 nucleotides read TGTGCCACCAGTGATCGGGATCAGCCCCAGCATTTT. Residues: CATSDRDQPQHF.

A single count supports this clone. V and J are TRBV30 and TRBJ2-7, with D perhaps matching TRBD1 (5 bases). Germline V gene lookup returns CDR1 GTSNPN and CDR2 SVGIG (reference sequence). The CDR3 runs to 13 residues. Trimming cost V 0 bases and J 7 bases, with 13 bases left between them. The CDR3 coding sequence is TGTGCCTGGAGTGTCGGTTCAGGGTTAGAGCAGTACTTC. Amino acid sequence: CAWSVGSGLEQYF.

This rearrangement joins TRBV5-6 to TRBJ2-3; 8 nucleotides align to TRBD1. V was pared by 4 bases and J by 8 bases, with 15 bases of the junction left unmatched. The CDR3 totals 16 residues. CDR1 is SGHDT, CDR2 YYEEEE, per germline. The CDR3 DNA sequence: TGTGCCAGCAGCCCGAAGGCGACAGGGGAGCGAGTTACGCAGTATTTT. Protein product: CASSPKATGERVTQYF.

The CDR3 nucleotides are TGTGCCAGCAGCTTGGGGCAGGGGGCGAGGGCCTATGGCTACACCTTC. Translation: CASSLGQGARAYGYTF. The V gene is TRBV5-5, the J gene TRBJ1-2; 8 bases align to TRBD1. With V trimmed by 0 bases and J by 4 bases, 8 bases remained unmatched. CDR1 and CDR2 from the germline V gene are SGHKS and YYEKEE (reference sequence). There are 16 residues in the CDR3.

The rearrangement joins TRBV7-9 to TRBJ2-3, with 7 nucleotides matching TRBD1. The CDR3 is 14 residues long. Germline V lookup: CDR1 SEHNR, CDR2 FQNEAQ (reference sequence). Unmatched junction bases numbered 4, after V lost 3 bases and J lost 4 bases. In DNA, the CDR3 is TGTGCCAGCAGCTTTTCGACAGGGTCAGATACGCAGTATTTT. This encodes CASSFSTGSDTQYF.

This chain joins TRBV19 and TRBJ2-2; D is unresolved. From germline, CDR1 is LNHDA and CDR2 SQIVND (reference sequence). Trimming removed 3 bases at V and 5 bases at J, with 13 bases between. There are 15 residues in the CDR3. The CDR3 region is CASSITPGSTGELFF. The CDR3, as DNA: TGTGCCAGTAGTATTACTCCGGGTTCTACCGGGGAGCTGTTTTTT.

In its sample, this clone was seen a few times. This CDR3 is also generated by other DNA sequences in the sample. This sequence joins TRBV5-1 and TRBJ1-3; the D is unclear. In germline, CDR1 is SGHRS, CDR2 YFSETQ. The CDR3 contains 15 residues. Trimming pared 0 bases from V and 0 bases from J, leaving 7 bases between. This CDR3 reads CASSLDFYSGNTIYF. CDR3 sequence (DNA): TGCGCCAGCAGCTTGGACTTTTACTCTGGAAACACCATATATTTT.

This chain links TRBV28 with TRBJ2-3, with 8 positions matching TRBD1. The V and J ends lost 4 bases and 5 bases, in that order; junction bases with no gene match: 5. Germline CDR1 and CDR2: MDHEN and SYDVKM. This CDR3 region has 14 residues. CDR3: CASSSGGVGDTQYF. The CDR3 coding sequence is TGTGCCAGCAGTTCAGGGGGCGTTGGAGATACGCAGTATTTT.